The T cell receptor beta chain under discussion was sequenced for a study of blood T cell repertoires in COVID-19. On the study more broadly: Donors in the United States, Italy and Spain gave samples during acute or convalescent COVID-19. T cells, B-cell-depleted T cells, or PBMCs provided the cDNA or gDNA that served as material.

V shed 3 bases and J 0 bases; nucleotides not matched to a gene: 4. CDR3 length equals 14 residues. The germline V gene has CDR1 GTSNPN and CDR2 SVGIG (reference sequence). In the study's own analysis: Reference gene primer amplification gave estimated nucleated cell counts. Sequenced by immunoSEQ multiplex PCR; TCRdb stores in-frame clones only, minus some. Clone size and V and J calls were adopted from that table, with D and trimming inferred from the DNA. The sample holds 140,000 to 150,000 clones; around 80% are singletons and the top ten take about 15%. This clone appeared once. The sample taken for sequencing was peripheral blood. The genes are TRBV30 and TRBJ2-7; the match to TRBD2 covers 8 bases. This sequence was found in a human donor with acute or convalescent COVID-19. The donor label of this sample is uncertain. CDR3 in DNA: TGTGCCTGGAGGCTAGCGGGTACCTCCTACGAGCAGTACTTC. Its protein product is CAWRLAGTSYEQYF.